This T cell receptor beta chain was observed in a study of blood T cell repertoires in COVID-19. As for the study in general: In each case, the material was cDNA or gDNA derived from T cells, B-cell-depleted T cells, or PBMCs.

On this clone: The same CDR3 is also encoded by other DNA sequences in this sample.

Trimming took off 3 bases at V and 2 bases at J, with 11 bases between the two ends. The CDR3 is 15 amino acids. Germline values: CDR1 LNHDA, CDR2 SQIVND (reference sequence). Profiling relied on immunoSEQ multiplex PCR, and the TCRdb table lists in-frame clones only, not all of them. The data hold about 71,000 clones, with 90% observed a single time. The receptor was isolated from a woman in her late teens or twenties with acute or convalescent COVID-19. This chain uses TRBV19 with TRBJ1-5; D might be TRBD1 (5 bases). The sample consisted of peripheral blood. The CDR3 DNA sequence: TGTGCCAGTAGTATTTGGGGGGGTGGCAATCAGCCCCAGCATTTT. Amino acids: CASSIWGGGNQPQHF.